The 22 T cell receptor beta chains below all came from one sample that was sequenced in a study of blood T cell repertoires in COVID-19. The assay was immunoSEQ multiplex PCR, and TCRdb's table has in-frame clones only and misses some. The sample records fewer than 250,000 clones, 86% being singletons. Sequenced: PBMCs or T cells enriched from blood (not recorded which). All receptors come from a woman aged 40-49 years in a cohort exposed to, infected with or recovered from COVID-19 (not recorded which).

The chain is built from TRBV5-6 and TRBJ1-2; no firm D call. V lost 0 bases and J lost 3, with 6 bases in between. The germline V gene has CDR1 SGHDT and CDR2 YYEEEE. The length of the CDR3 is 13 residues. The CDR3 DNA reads TGTGCCAGCAGCTTGGCCGACTACTATGGCTACACCTTC. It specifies CASSLADYYGYTF.

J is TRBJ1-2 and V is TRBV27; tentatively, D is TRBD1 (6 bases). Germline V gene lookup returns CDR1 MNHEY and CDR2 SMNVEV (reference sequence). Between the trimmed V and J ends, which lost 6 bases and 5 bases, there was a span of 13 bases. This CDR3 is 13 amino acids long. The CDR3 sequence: CASRAVGHYGYTF. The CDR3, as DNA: TGTGCCAGCAGGGCGGTGGGACATTATGGCTACACCTTC.

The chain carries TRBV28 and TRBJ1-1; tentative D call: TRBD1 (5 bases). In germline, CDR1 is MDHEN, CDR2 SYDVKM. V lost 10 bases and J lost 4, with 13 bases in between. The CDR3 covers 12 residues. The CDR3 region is CATLDIGTEAFF. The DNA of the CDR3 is TGTGCCACCTTGGACATTGGCACTGAAGCTTTCTTT.

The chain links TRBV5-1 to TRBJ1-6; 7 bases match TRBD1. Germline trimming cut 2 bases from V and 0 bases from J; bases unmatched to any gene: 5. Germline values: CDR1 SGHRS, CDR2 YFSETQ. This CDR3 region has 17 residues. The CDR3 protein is CASSFGTETSYNSPLHF. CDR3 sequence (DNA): TGCGCCAGCAGCTTCGGGACAGAGACCTCCTATAATTCACCCCTCCACTTT. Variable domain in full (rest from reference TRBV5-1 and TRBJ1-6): KAGVTQTPRYLIKTRGQQVTLSCSPISGHRSVSWYQQTPGQGLQFLFEYFSETQRNKGNFPGRFSGRQFSNSRSEMNVSTLELGDSALYLCASSFGTETSYNSPLHFGNGTRLTVT.

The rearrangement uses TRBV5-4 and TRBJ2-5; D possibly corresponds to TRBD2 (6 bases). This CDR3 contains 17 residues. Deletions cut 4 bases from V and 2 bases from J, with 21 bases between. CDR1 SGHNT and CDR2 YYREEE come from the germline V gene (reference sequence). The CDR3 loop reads CASSPIPISRGQETQYF. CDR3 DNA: TGTGCCAGCAGCCCCATCCCAATTTCTCGGGGGCAAGAGACCCAGTACTTC.

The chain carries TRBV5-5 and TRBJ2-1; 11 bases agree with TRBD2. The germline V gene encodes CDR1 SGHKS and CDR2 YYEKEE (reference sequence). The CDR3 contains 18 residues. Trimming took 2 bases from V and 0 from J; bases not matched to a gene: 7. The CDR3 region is CASSFKGLAASSYNEQFF. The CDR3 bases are TGTGCCAGCAGCTTTAAGGGACTAGCGGCCAGCTCCTACAATGAGCAGTTCTTC.

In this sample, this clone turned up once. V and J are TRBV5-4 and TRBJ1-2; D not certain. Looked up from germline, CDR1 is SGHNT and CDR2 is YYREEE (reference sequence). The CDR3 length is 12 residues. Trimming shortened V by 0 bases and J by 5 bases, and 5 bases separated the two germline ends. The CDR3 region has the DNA TGTGCCAGCAGCTTGGAAGCGTATGGCTACACCTTC. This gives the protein CASSLEAYGYTF.

CDR3 coding DNA: TGTGCCAGCAGCCGATTAGGGGGGACAGCCACAGATACGCAGTATTTT. Translating it yields CASSRLGGTATDTQYF. The chain links TRBV14 to TRBJ2-3; TRBD1 might be the D (7 bases). The V end lost 4 bases, the J end lost 2 bases, and 16 bases lay between the germline ends. This CDR3 is 16 amino acids long. In germline, CDR1 is SGHDN, CDR2 FVKESK. The entire variable domain, with the rest obtained from reference TRBV14 and TRBJ2-3, is as follows: EAGVTQFPSHSVIEKGQTVTLRCDPISGHDNLYWYRRVMGKEIKFLLHFVKESKQDESGMPNNRFLAERTGGTYSTLKVQPAELEDSGVYFCASSRLGGTATDTQYFGPGTRLTVL.

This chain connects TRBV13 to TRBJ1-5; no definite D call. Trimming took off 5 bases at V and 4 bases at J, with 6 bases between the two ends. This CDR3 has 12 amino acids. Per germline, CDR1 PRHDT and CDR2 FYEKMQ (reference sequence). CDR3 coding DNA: TGTGCCAGCAGCCTATCTAATCAGCCCCAGCATTTT. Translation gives CASSLSNQPQHF. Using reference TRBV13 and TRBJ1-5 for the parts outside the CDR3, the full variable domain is AAGVIQSPRHLIKEKRETATLKCYPIPRHDTVYWYQQGPGQDPQFLISFYEKMQSDKGSIPDRFSAQQFSDYHSELNMSSLELGDSALYFCASSLSNQPQHFGDGTRLSIL.

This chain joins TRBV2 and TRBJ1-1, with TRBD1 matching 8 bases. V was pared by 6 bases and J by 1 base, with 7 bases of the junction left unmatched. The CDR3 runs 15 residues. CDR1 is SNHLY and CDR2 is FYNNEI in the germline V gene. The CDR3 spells CASREHTGGNTEAFF. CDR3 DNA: TGTGCCAGCAGAGAGCACACAGGGGGGAACACTGAAGCTTTCTTT.

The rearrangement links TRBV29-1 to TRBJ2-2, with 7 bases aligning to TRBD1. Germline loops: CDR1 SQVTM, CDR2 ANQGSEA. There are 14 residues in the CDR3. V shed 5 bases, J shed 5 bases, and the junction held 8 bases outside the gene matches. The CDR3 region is CSVLGGASTGELFF. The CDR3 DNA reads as TGCAGCGTTCTAGGGGGCGCGAGTACCGGGGAGCTGTTTTTT.

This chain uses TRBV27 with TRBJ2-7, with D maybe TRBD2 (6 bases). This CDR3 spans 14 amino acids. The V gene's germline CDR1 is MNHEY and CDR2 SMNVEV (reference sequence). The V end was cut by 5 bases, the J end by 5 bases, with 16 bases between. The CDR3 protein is CASSPTSRSHEQYF. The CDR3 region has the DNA TGTGCCAGCAGTCCGACTAGTCGGAGCCACGAGCAGTACTTC.

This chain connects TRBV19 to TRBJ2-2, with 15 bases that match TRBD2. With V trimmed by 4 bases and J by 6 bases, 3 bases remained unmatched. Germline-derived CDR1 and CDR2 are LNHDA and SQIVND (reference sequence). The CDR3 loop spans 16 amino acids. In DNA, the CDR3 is TGTGCCAGTAGTACGGGACTAGCGGGAGGTCCCGGGGAGCTGTTTTTT. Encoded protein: CASSTGLAGGPGELFF.

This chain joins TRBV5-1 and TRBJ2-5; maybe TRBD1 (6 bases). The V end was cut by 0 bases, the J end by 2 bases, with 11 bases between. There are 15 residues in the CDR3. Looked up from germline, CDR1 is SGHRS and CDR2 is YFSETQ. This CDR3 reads CASSLAWTAQETQYF. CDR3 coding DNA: TGCGCCAGCAGCTTGGCCTGGACAGCTCAAGAGACCCAGTACTTC.

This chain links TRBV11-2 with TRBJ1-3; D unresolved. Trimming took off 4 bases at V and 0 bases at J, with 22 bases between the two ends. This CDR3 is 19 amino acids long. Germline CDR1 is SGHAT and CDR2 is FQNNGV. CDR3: CASSSRSGPTAFSGNTIYF. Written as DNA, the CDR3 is TGTGCCAGCAGCTCTAGGAGCGGCCCGACGGCCTTCTCTGGAAACACCATATATTTT.

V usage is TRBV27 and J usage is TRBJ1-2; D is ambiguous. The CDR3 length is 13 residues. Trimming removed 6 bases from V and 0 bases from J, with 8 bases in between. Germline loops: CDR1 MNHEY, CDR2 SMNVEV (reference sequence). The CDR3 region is CASSLRPNYGYTF. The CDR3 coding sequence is TGTGCCAGCAGCCTCCGTCCTAACTATGGCTACACCTTC.

In DNA, the CDR3 is TGTGTTTCAGGGGCGTCCTACGAGCAGTACTTC. Translating it yields CVSGASYEQYF. This chain connects TRBV3-1 (or the pseudogene TRBV3-2) to TRBJ2-7; TRBD1 might be the D (6 bases). Looked up from germline, CDR1 is LGHDT and CDR2 is YNNKEL (reference sequence). The CDR3 contains 11 residues.

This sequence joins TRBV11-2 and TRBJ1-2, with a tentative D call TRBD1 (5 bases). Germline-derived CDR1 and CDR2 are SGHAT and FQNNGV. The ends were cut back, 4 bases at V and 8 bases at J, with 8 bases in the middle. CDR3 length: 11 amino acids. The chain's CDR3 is CASSSNRGYTF. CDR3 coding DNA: TGTGCCAGCAGCTCTAACAGGGGCTACACCTTC.

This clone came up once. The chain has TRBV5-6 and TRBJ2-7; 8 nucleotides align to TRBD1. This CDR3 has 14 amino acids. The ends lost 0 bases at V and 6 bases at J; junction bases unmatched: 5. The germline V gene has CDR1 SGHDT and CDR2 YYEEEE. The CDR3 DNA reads TGTGCCAGCAGCTTGGGGGGACAGGACCGCGAGCAGTACTTC. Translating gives CASSLGGQDREQYF.

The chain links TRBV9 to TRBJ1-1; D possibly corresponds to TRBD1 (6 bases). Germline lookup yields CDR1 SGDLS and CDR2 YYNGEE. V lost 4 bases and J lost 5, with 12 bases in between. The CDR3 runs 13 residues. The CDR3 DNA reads TGTGCCAGCAGCCCAGGGGTTGGAACTGAAGCTTTCTTT. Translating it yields CASSPGVGTEAFF.

The CDR3 sequence: CASSLPLANRNEQYF. CDR3 coding DNA: TGTGCCAGCAGCTTACCTTTAGCGAATCGCAACGAGCAGTACTTC. The rearrangement joins TRBV11-3 to TRBJ2-7, with D possibly matching TRBD2 (5 bases). Trimming took off 2 bases at V and 5 bases at J, with 16 bases between the two ends. The length of the CDR3 is 15 residues. Germline-derived CDR1 and CDR2 are SGHNT and YENEEA. The full variable domain, with the rest looked up from reference TRBV11-3 and TRBJ2-7, is EAGVVQSPRYKIIEKKQPVAFWCNPISGHNTLYWYLQNLGQGPELLIRYENEEAVDDSQLPKDRFSAERLKGVDSTLKIQPAELGDSAVYLCASSLPLANRNEQYFGPGTRLTVT.

CDR3 protein: CASSPLAGGNQPQHF. The CDR3 DNA reads TGTGCCAGCTCACCATTGGCCGGGGGCAATCAGCCCCAGCATTTT. The chain links TRBV18 to TRBJ1-5; the D is unclear. The germline CDR1 and CDR2 sequences are KGHSH and LQKENI. Trimming took off 2 bases at V and 2 bases at J, with 10 bases between the two ends. The CDR3 has 15 amino acids.